This T cell receptor beta chain was recovered during a study of T cells after yellow fever vaccination. Study results and caveats: Most clones from primary vaccination were detected again post-booster (around 95% CD4, around 90% CD8). The secondary T-cell response peaked on day 5, not day 15, but was weaker. A small share of clonotypes appeared in both CD4 and CD8 compartments.

As for this clonotype: Its antigen is not identified. Since a much larger clone is just one base distant, this may be a read error.

V lost 3 bases to trimming and J lost 5 bases, with 13 bases between them. CDR1 and CDR2 from the germline V gene are MNHEY and SVGEGT. CDR3 length equals 14 residues. 5'RACE template switching added a universal primer site and UMIs to TCR cDNA. MiXCR, applied by TCRdb to the 5' RACE reads, yields one record per CDR3 protein. The table lists hundreds of thousands of distinct CDR3 sequences, about 8.7% of them singletons, with roughly 17% in the top ten. The sample here was PBMCs, taken on the day of the first yellow fever vaccination. The TCR comes from a man aged 18 to 29 who received the YFV17D yellow fever vaccine. The chain couples TRBV6-2 or TRBV6-3 to TRBJ2-5, with D perhaps TRBD2 (5 bases). The CDR3 protein is CASSYEAGTETQYF. The CDR3, as DNA: TGTGCCAGCAGTTATGAGGCGGGCACTGAGACCCAGTACTTC.